What follows are 17 T cell receptor beta chains derived from one specimen sequenced in a study of blood T cell repertoires in COVID-19. Method: immunoSEQ multiplex PCR; TCRdb's copy keeps in-frame clones and lacks some. Of approximately 50,000 clones in the sample, about 83% were seen once. The source material was peripheral blood. The receptors were gathered from a human donor in a cohort sampled during active COVID-19.

The table lists this clone with a few counts. The rearrangement links TRBV12-5 to TRBJ1-6; TRBD1 is a possible D gene (5 bases). Germline CDR1 is LGHNT and CDR2 is FRNRAP. The ends were cut back, 6 bases at V and 7 bases at J, with 10 bases in the middle. This CDR3 contains 13 residues. The CDR3 bases are TGTGCTAGTGGCCCACAGGAGAATTCACCCCTCCACTTT. It is translated as CASGPQENSPLHF.

The CDR3 bases are TGTGCCAGCAGCTATCCGGGACAGGGGGCGGGATACAATGAGCAGTTCTTC. Protein: CASSYPGQGAGYNEQFF. The chain is built from TRBV11-2 and TRBJ2-1; 12 bases are shared with TRBD1. CDR1 is SGHAT and CDR2 is FQNNGV in the germline V gene. Trimming at V came to 4 bases and at J to 4 bases, leaving 8 bases not matched to a gene. The CDR3 runs to 17 residues.

The chain recombines TRBV5-1 with TRBJ1-3, with D possibly being TRBD1 (6 bases). CDR1 is SGHRS and CDR2 is YFSETQ in the germline V gene. This CDR3 has 15 residues. Trimming took off 5 bases at V and 0 bases at J, with 12 bases between the two ends. As DNA, the CDR3 is TGCGCCAGCAGAGATCCACAGGGCTCTGGAAACACCATATATTTT. It encodes CASRDPQGSGNTIYF.

The chain has TRBV6-1 and TRBJ2-3; possible D gene TRBD1, 5 bases. CDR1 is MNHNS, CDR2 SASEGT, per germline. The CDR3 loop spans 16 amino acids. Trimming shortened V by 2 bases and J by 1 base, and 13 bases separated the two germline ends. This chain's CDR3 is CASSEWEGEGTDTQYF. The CDR3 nucleotides are TGTGCCAGCAGTGAATGGGAAGGGGAAGGCACAGATACGCAGTATTTT.

The rearrangement uses TRBV5-4 and TRBJ2-5; 11 bases map to TRBD2. The CDR3 has 14 amino acids. V lost 3 bases and J lost 3; bases outside the gene matches: 1. Looked up from germline, CDR1 is SGHNT and CDR2 is YYREEE (reference sequence). The CDR3 DNA follows: TGTGCCAGCAGCTCACTAGCGGGGGAAGAGACCCAGTACTTC. Translating it yields CASSSLAGEETQYF.

The gene calls are TRBV18 and TRBJ1-2, with a weak D call TRBD1 (5 bases). Per germline, CDR1 KGHSH and CDR2 LQKENI. V was clipped by 3 bases and J by 4 bases, with 15 bases between them. CDR3 length: 15 residues. DNA of the CDR3: TGTGCCAGCTCACCGGTAGGGGTCATAAGCTATGGCTACACCTTC. It encodes CASSPVGVISYGYTF.

The chain joins TRBV6-1 to TRBJ1-1; D is uncertain. CDR3 size: 15 residues. The V gene's germline CDR1 is MNHNS and CDR2 SASEGT. The V end lost 3 bases, the J end lost 1 base, and 12 bases lay between the germline ends. CDR3 protein: CASSDQLPRNTEAFF. For the CDR3, the DNA is TGTGCCAGCAGTGACCAACTACCGCGGAACACTGAAGCTTTCTTT.

This clone appeared a few times. V is TRBV5-5 and J is TRBJ2-1; D is undetermined. The CDR3 spans 14 residues. CDR1 SGHKS and CDR2 YYEKEE come from the germline V gene (reference sequence). V lost 2 bases to trimming and J lost 0 bases, with 6 bases between them. The CDR3 region is CASSLRSSYNEQFF. The CDR3 region has the DNA TGTGCCAGCAGCTTACGGAGCTCCTACAATGAGCAGTTCTTC.

V is TRBV6-4 and J is TRBJ1-3; no firm D call. The V and J ends lost 3 bases and 1 base respectively, with 7 bases between them. Germline V lookup: CDR1 MRHNA, CDR2 SNTAGT. The CDR3 has 14 residues. In nucleotides, the CDR3 is TGTGCCAGCAGTGAAGGAGTTTCTGGAAACACCATATATTTT. It yields the protein CASSEGVSGNTIYF.

The chain couples TRBV7-2 to TRBJ1-5, with 8 bases lining up with TRBD1. Germline lookup yields CDR1 SGHTA and CDR2 FQGNSA. V lost 5 bases to trimming and J lost 4 bases; unmatched junction nucleotides: 4. The CDR3 runs to 14 residues. This CDR3 is CASSERTGNQPQHF. CDR3 DNA sequence: TGTGCCAGCAGCGAAAGGACAGGGAATCAGCCCCAGCATTTT.

The chain employs TRBV2 and TRBJ2-7, with 7 bases fitting TRBD1. V shed 8 bases, J shed 6 bases, and the junction held 10 bases outside the gene matches. The CDR3 has 13 residues. From germline, CDR1 is SNHLY and CDR2 FYNNEI. In nucleotides, the CDR3 is TGTGCCAGCGCGACGACAGGGACCTCCGAGCAGTACTTC. Encoded protein: CASATTGTSEQYF.

This rearrangement joins TRBV3-1 (or the pseudogene TRBV3-2) to TRBJ1-1, with D unclear. Deletions cut 5 bases from V and 4 bases from J, with 8 bases between. CDR3 length equals 12 residues. The germline V gene encodes CDR1 LGHDT and CDR2 YNNKEL (reference sequence). CDR3 protein: CASSLIRTEAFF. The CDR3 bases are TGTGCCAGCAGCTTAATTCGCACTGAAGCTTTCTTT.

The CDR3 region is CASSHPGGGNTGELFF. The CDR3 DNA is TGTGCCAGCAGCCACCCCGGGGGGGGCAACACCGGGGAGCTGTTTTTT. This chain joins TRBV3-1 (or the pseudogene TRBV3-2) and TRBJ2-2; TRBD2 agrees at 8 bases. Germline trimming cut 3 bases from V and 2 bases from J; bases unmatched to any gene: 5. CDR1 LGHDT and CDR2 YNNKEL come from the germline V gene (reference sequence). The CDR3 is 16 amino acids.

The chain couples TRBV5-6 to TRBJ2-1; 8 bases line up with TRBD1. The CDR3 runs 14 residues. The germline CDR1 and CDR2 sequences are SGHDT and YYEEEE. After removal of 2 bases from V and 9 bases from J, the junction contained 7 bases not matched to a gene. CDR3 sequence (DNA): TGTGCCAGCAGCTTAGGACAGGGCGGGTTTGAGCAGTTCTTC. It codes for CASSLGQGGFEQFF.

V and J are TRBV5-8 and TRBJ2-3, with TRBD1 matching 8 bases. CDR1 SGHTS and CDR2 YDEGEE come from the germline V gene. The V segment lost 4 bases and the J segment 3 bases; nucleotides outside the gene matches: 7. This CDR3 comprises 15 residues. The CDR3: CASSDPGQATDTQYF. The DNA of the CDR3 is TGTGCCAGCAGCGACCCGGGACAGGCAACAGATACGCAGTATTTT.

This clone was detected once. V usage is TRBV5-1 and J usage is TRBJ2-3; 8 bases map to TRBD2. Germline CDR1 is SGHRS and CDR2 is YFSETQ. There are 17 residues in the CDR3. The V and J ends lost 3 bases and 0 bases, in that order; junction bases with no gene match: 9. In DNA form, the CDR3 reads TGCGCCAGCAGCTGGGGCCCGGGAGGGTATAGCACAGATACGCAGTATTTT. Amino acid sequence: CASSWGPGGYSTDTQYF.

The rearrangement uses TRBV11-3 and TRBJ1-5; 8 bases are a match to TRBD1. V lost 5 bases to trimming and J lost 7 bases; unmatched junction nucleotides: 10. The length of the CDR3 is 15 residues. CDR1 is SGHNT and CDR2 is YENEEA in the germline V gene. DNA for the CDR3: TGTGCCAGCAGCCGCGGGACAGGTCCCCGGCAGCCCCAGCATTTT. This translates into CASSRGTGPRQPQHF.